One and the same sample provided the 9 T cell receptor beta chains below, sequenced in a study of tumor-infiltrating lymphocytes in oesophageal squamous cell carcinoma listed by TCRdb under 2016. Library preparation was by PCR. Sequencing relied on an Illumina HiSeq 2000. The public reads were reanalyzed by TCRdb: fastp trimming at Q25, MiXCR alignment, in-frame beta chains only. Merged by CDR3 protein, the rows form single entries marked with the most common genes and DNA. The sample profile shows roughly 20,000 distinct CDR3 sequences; approximately 40% of them were found once. In total, the top ten clones hold about 13% of the sample. The source material was normal esophageal tissue next to the tumor. The receptor set was obtained from a male donor with esophageal squamous cell carcinoma.

This clonotype was seen at least ten times. CDR3 DNA: TGCGCCAGCAGCCCCAGGACCGAAAACTCCTACGAGCAGTACTTC. Its translation: CASSPRTENSYEQYF. The chain recombines TRBV4-1 with TRBJ2-7, with D hard to call. Trimming shortened V by 4 bases and J by 0 bases, and 13 bases separated the two germline ends. The germline V gene has CDR1 MGHRA and CDR2 YSYEKL. The CDR3 is made up of 15 amino acids.

The sample holds a few counts of this clonotype. The rearrangement joins TRBV5-1 to TRBJ1-3; D is perhaps TRBD1 (5 bases). From germline, CDR1 is SGHRS and CDR2 YFSETQ. The CDR3 runs 15 residues. The V and J ends lost 3 bases and 2 bases respectively, with 12 bases between them. The CDR3 sequence is CASSSDSTTGNTIYF. The DNA of the CDR3 is TGCGCCAGCAGCTCCGACAGCACAACTGGAAACACCATATATTTT. The entire variable domain, with the rest obtained from reference TRBV5-1 and TRBJ1-3, is as follows: KAGVTQTPRYLIKTRGQQVTLSCSPISGHRSVSWYQQTPGQGLQFLFEYFSETQRNKGNFPGRFSGRQFSNSRSEMNVSTLELGDSALYLCASSSDSTTGNTIYFGEGSWLTVV.

The J gene is TRBJ2-5, the V gene TRBV14; 13 bases are a match to TRBD2. TRBJ2-7 explains the end of the DNA better; the J call may be wrong. This CDR3 has 19 residues. Germline assignment: CDR1 SGHDN and CDR2 FVKESK. The CDR3, as DNA: TGTGCCAGCAGCCAAGACCCCCGGGGACTAGCGGGGCCCCTATACGAGCAGTACTTC. It encodes CASSQDPRGLAGPLYEQYF.

Worth noting for this clonotype: Just one base apart from a much larger clone, this may be a read error. The rearrangement uses TRBV7-8 and TRBJ2-1; 9 bases are shared with TRBD1. CDR1 is SGHVS, CDR2 FQNEAQ, per germline. The V and J ends lost 1 base and 5 bases, in that order; junction bases with no gene match: 6. CDR3 size: 16 residues. The CDR3 DNA is TGTGCCAGCAGCTTAGGGGGGACAGGGATCAACAATGAGCAGTTCTTC. It yields the protein CASSLGGTGINNEQFF.

The chain carries TRBV2 and TRBJ2-3; possibly TRBD1 or TRBD2 for D (5 bases each). This CDR3 is built from 14 residues. The germline V and J ends were trimmed by 5 bases and 0 bases, with 9 bases remaining between them. Germline CDR1 is SNHLY and CDR2 is FYNNEI. The CDR3 is CASSTGTSTDTQYF. As DNA, the CDR3 is TGTGCCAGCAGTACCGGGACGAGCACAGATACGCAGTATTTT.

This clonotype was recorded many times. The V and J genes are TRBV14 and TRBJ2-3; D is perhaps TRBD1 or TRBD2 (5 bases each). V was trimmed by 4 bases and J by 2 bases, leaving 16 bases between them. This CDR3 spans 16 amino acids. Germline V gene sequence: CDR1 SGHDN, CDR2 FVKESK. CDR3 coding DNA: TGTGCCAGCAGCCCGAAATGGGGGACGTTCACAGATACGCAGTATTTT. It specifies CASSPKWGTFTDTQYF.

The chain joins TRBV7-9 to TRBJ2-5; D is unclear. The J call is doubtful: the DNA matches TRBJ2-1 better. CDR1 SEHNR and CDR2 FQNEAQ come from the germline V gene (reference sequence). The CDR3 is 15 residues long. CDR3 nucleotides: TGTGCCAGCAGCTCGGCTACAACCGTACACAATGAGCAGTTCTTC. It specifies CASSSATTVHNEQFF.

This clonotype ranks as medium-sized (0.01 to 0.1%). J is TRBJ2-2 and V is TRBV7-8, with D possibly being TRBD2 (7 bases). Germline CDR1 SGHVS, CDR2 FQNEAQ. The CDR3 runs to 13 residues. V was trimmed by 1 base and J by 10 bases, leaving 10 bases between them. CDR3 bases: TGTGCCAGCAGCTTAGGCCGGGGGGCGGAGCTGTTTTTT. Protein: CASSLGRGAELFF.

The V and J genes are TRBV30 and TRBJ2-3; tentatively, D is TRBD1 (7 bases). The J call is in doubt because the DNA end fits TRBJ2-1 better. CDR3 length equals 14 residues. Germline V gene data show CDR1 as GTSNPN and CDR2 as SVGIG (reference sequence). The CDR3 DNA reads as TGTGCCTGGAGTAGAGGGGGCGCGGAGGGTGAGCAGTTCTTC. Amino acid sequence: CAWSRGGAEGEQFF.